This record looks at one T cell receptor (beta chain) sequence and its context. Its cognate antigen is unknown. Mixed chimerism was transient after nonmyeloablative marrow transplants from related graft donors. Unstimulated Tregs (CD4+CD25+CD127-) and CD4+CD25- non-Tregs were sorted from PBMCs. The data originate from a study of Tregs in tolerant kidney transplant recipients. General study points: Nucleotide sequences could not be compared across some patients' samples due to primer changes.

The CDR3 totals 16 residues. In germline, CDR1 is SEHNR, CDR2 FQNEAQ (reference sequence). J gave up 7 bases and V 3 bases, and 7 bases lay outside the gene matches. Produced via immunoSEQ multiplex PCR; TCRdb's table is partial and in-frame only. The data contain about 100,000 clones, 80% to 95% of them singletons. The chain employs TRBV7-9 and TRBJ2-3; 13 nucleotides match TRBD2. Sequenced material: CD4+ T cells from blood (PBMCs), taken 12 months after the transplant. This receptor was obtained from a human patient who received a combined kidney and bone marrow transplant. Some T cells may have originated in the graft donor. CDR3 coding DNA: TGTGCCAGCAGCTTTCACCGGACTAGCGGGAGATATACGCAGTATTTT. Its translation: CASSFHRTSGRYTQYF.